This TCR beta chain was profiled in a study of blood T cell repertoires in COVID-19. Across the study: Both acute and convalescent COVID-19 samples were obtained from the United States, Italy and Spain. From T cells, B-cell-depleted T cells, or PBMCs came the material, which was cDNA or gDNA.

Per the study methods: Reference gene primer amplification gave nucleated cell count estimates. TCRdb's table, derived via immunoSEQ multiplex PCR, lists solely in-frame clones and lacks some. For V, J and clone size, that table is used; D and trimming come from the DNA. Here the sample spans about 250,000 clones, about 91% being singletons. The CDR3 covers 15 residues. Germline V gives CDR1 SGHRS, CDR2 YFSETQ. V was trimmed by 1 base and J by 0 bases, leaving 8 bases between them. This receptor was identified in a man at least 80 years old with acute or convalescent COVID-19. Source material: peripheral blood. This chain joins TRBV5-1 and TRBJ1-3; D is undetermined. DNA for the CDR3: TGCGCCAGCAGCTTGCCGTCCTCCTCTGGAAACACCATATATTTT. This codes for CASSLPSSSGNTIYF.